A single TCR beta chain is shown here with its context. In the original analysis: Estimated nucleated cell counts came from reference gene primer amplification. Here immunoSEQ multiplex PCR was the method, and the copy in TCRdb shows in-frame clones only, minus some. V and J calls and clone size are given by that table; D and trimming were obtained from the DNA. Found here are around 190,000 clones, 75% to 90% of them singletons; the top ten hold around 6.9%. The V gene end was trimmed by 3 bases and the J gene end by 3 bases; junction bases not matched to a gene: 13. Germline V gene lookup returns CDR1 KGHDR and CDR2 SFDVKD. The CDR3 is 19 amino acids. The sample belongs to a study of blood T cell repertoires in COVID-19. Study summary: The study drew acute and convalescent COVID-19 samples from the United States, Italy and Spain.

Sequencing used peripheral blood. This TCR came from a man between 60 and 70 years old with acute or convalescent COVID-19. The chain has TRBV24-1 and TRBJ1-1, with TRBD1 matching over 12 bases. The CDR3 DNA is TGTGCCACCAGTGATATACCGGGACAGGGGGCTGCGGGGGACACTGAAGCTTTCTTT. This gives the protein CATSDIPGQGAAGDTEAFF.